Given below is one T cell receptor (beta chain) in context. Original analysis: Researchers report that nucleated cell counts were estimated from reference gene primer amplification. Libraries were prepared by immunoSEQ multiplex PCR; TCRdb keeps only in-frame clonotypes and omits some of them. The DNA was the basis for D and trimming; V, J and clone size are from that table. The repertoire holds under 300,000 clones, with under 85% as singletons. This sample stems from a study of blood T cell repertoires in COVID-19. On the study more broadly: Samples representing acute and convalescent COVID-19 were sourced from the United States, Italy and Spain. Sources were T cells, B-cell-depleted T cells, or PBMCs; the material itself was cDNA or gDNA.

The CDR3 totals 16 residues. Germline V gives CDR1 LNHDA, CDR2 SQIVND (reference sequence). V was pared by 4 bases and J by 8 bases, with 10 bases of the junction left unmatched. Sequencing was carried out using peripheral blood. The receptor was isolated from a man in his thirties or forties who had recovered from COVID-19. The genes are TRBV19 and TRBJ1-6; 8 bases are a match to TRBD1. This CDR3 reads CASSTQTGDGDSPLHF. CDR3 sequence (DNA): TGTGCCAGTAGTACCCAGACAGGGGATGGAGATTCACCCCTCCACTTT. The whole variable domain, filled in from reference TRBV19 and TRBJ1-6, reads DGGITQSPKYLFRKEGQNVTLSCEQNLNHDAMYWYRQDPGQGLRLIYYSQIVNDFQKGDIAEGYSVSREKKESFPLTVTSAQKNPTAFYLCASSTQTGDGDSPLHFGNGTRLTVT.